This T cell receptor (beta chain) was captured in a study of shared clonotypes between healthy human individuals (dated by TCRdb to 2018 to 2021). Context from the whole study: Three men and a couple of women, aged 18 to 49 years, made up the cohort. Per donor, leukapheresis produced somewhere between about 0.9 and 9 billion PBMCs. To increase sequencing depth and limit assay-specific biases, TCR repertoire library preparation and sequencing were carried out by different laboratories using diverse techniques. To estimate repertoire size and how much clonotypes are shared between individuals, the study performed deep sequencing of blood TCR repertoires from a few healthy adults. For each donor, three plates each were used for CD4 naive and CD4 memory, two plates were used for CD8 naive, and one plate was used for CD8 memory.

From the cysteine through the phenylalanine, the CDR3 covers 15 amino acids. This entry keeps only the CDR3 DNA: 45 bases, framed from base 1. According to the germline V gene (reference sequence), CDR1 reads SEHNR and CDR2 reads FQNEAQ. Paper-wide results and their limitations: Larger estimated clonotype richness was generally found for naive subsets than for memory subsets. Compared with non-shared clonotypes, the clonotypes found in all four sorted-subset donors had higher generation probabilities. The small number of donors limited the genetic and exposure-history diversity represented. Based on pairwise subsampling, the degree of clonotype sharing among donors was expected to be affected by sequencing depth. Sharing across a few donors was observed for about 5% of naive CD4, about 4% of naive CD8, 2% to 2.5% of memory CD4, and roughly 0.4% of memory CD8 clonotypes. Sampling was limited to blood, and TCR repertoires in tissue likely differ from TCR repertoires in blood. Incomplete sequencing was indicated by rarefaction of sorted-subset datasets, despite the large sequencing depth.

TCR CDR3 regions were amplified from genomic DNA by multiplex PCR using the deep immunoSEQ assay. For each cell subset, the extracted genomic DNA was distributed evenly across all wells of several immunoSEQ 96-well plates, and each plate served as one replicate. For sorted subsets, each replicate PCR was loaded with approximately 200 ng genomic DNA, equivalent to 25,000 to 30,000 T cell genomes. Purified libraries were measured with a Qubit 3.0 fluorometer, size-checked on a Bioanalyzer 2100, and measured again with the KAPA Library Quantification kit. Every immunoSEQ 96-well plate was sequenced on a separate single-read 150-cycle Illumina NextSeq 550 flow cell. The study's processing was this. Because the immunoSEQ output held only junctional sequences and lacked quality scores, the filtering could not match the filtering applied to full-length reads. Sequences were annotated with PyIR, a Python wrapper for IgBLAST v1.9, and V/J genes and CDR3 were assigned using IMGT germline references. Reads with weak V/J assignments (E-value above 1e-6), missing CDR3, stop codons, out-of-frame junctions, or ambiguous translated residues were removed. A V3J clonotype was defined by an identical inferred V gene, J gene, and CDR3 amino acid sequence. The percentage overlap between two repertoires was calculated by dividing the number of shared unique clonotypes by the size of the smaller repertoire. Repertoire richness was assessed with RTK rarefaction, the Chao1 estimator, and Recon v2.1 estimates of unobserved clonotypes. Generation probabilities for all TCRbeta clonotypes obtained by the gDNA method from a few donors were computed using OLGA. Not all clones reach the TCRdb copy of this immuneACCESS table, which keeps in-frame sequences only. Checked studies attribute under half of the gap to unresolved V genes and leave the rest unexplained. That table is the source of V, J and clone size, and D and trimming were worked out from the DNA. For this sample the table gives some 500,000 clones, of which roughly 95% were detected only once. The ten largest clones represent about 0.06% of the sample.

On this clone: The antigen it binds to is not known. Nothing much larger sits one base from this clone, and base qualities are not available.

Donors were healthy HIV-negative adults with no recently reported acute infections or vaccinations. Every donor was a Caucasian adult living in Nashville, Tennessee, USA. Magnetic negative selection was used to enrich CD4+ T cells, after which naive cells were positively selected on CD45RA and the negative fraction became the memory subset. Blood was collected by leukapheresis, and PBMCs were isolated by Ficoll-Histopaque density gradient centrifugation and then cryopreserved in liquid nitrogen vapor phase. Purity and quantity of every magnetically sorted T cell population were checked by analytical flow cytometry. Each sorted fraction had its genomic DNA isolated and then quantified by UV absorbance on a Nanodrop 2000c.

Sequencing was done on a sample of naive CD4+ T cells sorted from blood. The sample's cell subset or site, from its label and the paper: CD45RA+ positively selected. The rearrangement combines TRBV7-9 with TRBJ2-5, with 7 central nucleotides matching TRBD1. Judging by the DNA end, TRBJ2-7 fits better; the J call may be wrong. This clonotype originated in a woman aged 30 to 39 in good health. The CDR3 protein sequence reads: CASSLLGTATYEQYF. The sequenced DNA: TGTGCCAGCAGCTTATTAGGGACAGCCACCTACGAGCAGTACTTC.